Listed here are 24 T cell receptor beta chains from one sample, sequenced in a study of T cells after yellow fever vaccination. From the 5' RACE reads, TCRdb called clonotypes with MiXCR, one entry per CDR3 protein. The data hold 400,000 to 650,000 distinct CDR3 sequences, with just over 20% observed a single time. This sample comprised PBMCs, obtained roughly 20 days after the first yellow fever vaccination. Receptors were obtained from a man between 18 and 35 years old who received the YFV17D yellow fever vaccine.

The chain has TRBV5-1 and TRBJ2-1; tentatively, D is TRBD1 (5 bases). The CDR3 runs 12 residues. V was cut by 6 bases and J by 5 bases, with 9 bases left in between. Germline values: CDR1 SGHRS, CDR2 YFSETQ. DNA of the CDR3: TGCGCCAGCACCGGACAAGACAATGAGCAGTTCTTC. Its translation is CASTGQDNEQFF. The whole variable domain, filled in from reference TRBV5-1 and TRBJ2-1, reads KAGVTQTPRYLIKTRGQQVTLSCSPISGHRSVSWYQQTPGQGLQFLFEYFSETQRNKGNFPGRFSGRQFSNSRSEMNVSTLELGDSALYLCASTGQDNEQFFGPGTRLTVL.

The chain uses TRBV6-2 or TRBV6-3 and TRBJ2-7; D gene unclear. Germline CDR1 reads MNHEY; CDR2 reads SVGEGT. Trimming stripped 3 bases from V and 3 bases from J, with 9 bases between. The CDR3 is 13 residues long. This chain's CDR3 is CASSYEFSYEQYF. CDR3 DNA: TGTGCCAGCAGTTATGAGTTCAGCTACGAGCAGTACTTC.

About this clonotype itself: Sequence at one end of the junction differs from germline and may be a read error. The chain's CDR3 is CGVKRVTDTQYF. CDR3 in DNA: TGCGGCGTCAAGAGAGTTACAGATACGCAGTATTTT. V is TRBV29-1 and J is TRBJ2-3; no reliable D call. The CDR3 sequence is 12 residues long. Germline V lookup: CDR1 SQVTM, CDR2 ANQGSEA.

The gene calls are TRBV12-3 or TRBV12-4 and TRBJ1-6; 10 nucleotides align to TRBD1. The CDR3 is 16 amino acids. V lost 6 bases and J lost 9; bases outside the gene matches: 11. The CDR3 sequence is CASSFGATGGGSPLHF. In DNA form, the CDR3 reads TGTGCCAGCAGCTTTGGGGCGACAGGGGGCGGTTCACCCCTCCACTTT.

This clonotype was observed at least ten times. As DNA, the CDR3 is TGTGCCAGCAGCTTAGACACCCACACTGAAGCTTTCTTT. As protein: CASSLDTHTEAFF. V is TRBV2 and J is TRBJ1-1; D is unresolved. Per germline, CDR1 SNHLY and CDR2 FYNNEI. The CDR3 consists of 13 residues. V lost 6 bases, J lost 3 bases, and 11 bases lay in between.

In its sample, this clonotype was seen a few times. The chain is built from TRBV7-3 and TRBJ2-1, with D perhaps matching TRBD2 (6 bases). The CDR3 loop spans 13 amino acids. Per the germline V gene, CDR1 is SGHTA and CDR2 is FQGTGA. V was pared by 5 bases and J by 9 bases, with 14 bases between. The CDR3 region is CASSPGGEREQFF. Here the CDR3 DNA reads TGTGCCAGCAGCCCCGGAGGGGAGCGTGAGCAGTTCTTC.

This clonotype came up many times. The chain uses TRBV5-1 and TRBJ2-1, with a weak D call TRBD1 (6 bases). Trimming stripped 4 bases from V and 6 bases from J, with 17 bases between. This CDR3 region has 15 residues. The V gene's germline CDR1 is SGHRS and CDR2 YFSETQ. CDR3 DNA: TGCGCCAGCAGCAGCAGGGGCCAACTCGGCAATGAGCAGTTCTTC. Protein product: CASSSRGQLGNEQFF. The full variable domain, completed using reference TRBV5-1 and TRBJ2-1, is KAGVTQTPRYLIKTRGQQVTLSCSPISGHRSVSWYQQTPGQGLQFLFEYFSETQRNKGNFPGRFSGRQFSNSRSEMNVSTLELGDSALYLCASSSRGQLGNEQFFGPGTRLTVL.

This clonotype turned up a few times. The CDR3 loop reads CASSGSGLDSYNEQFF. The CDR3 DNA reads as TGTGCCAGCAGCGGCTCTGGACTAGACTCCTACAATGAGCAGTTCTTC. The chain links TRBV13 to TRBJ2-1, with 7 bases identical to TRBD2. The germline V gene has CDR1 PRHDT and CDR2 FYEKMQ (reference sequence). CDR3 length: 16 amino acids. V was pared by 5 bases and J by 0 bases, with 7 bases of the junction left unmatched. Variable domain in full (rest from reference TRBV13 and TRBJ2-1): AAGVIQSPRHLIKEKRETATLKCYPIPRHDTVYWYQQGPGQDPQFLISFYEKMQSDKGSIPDRFSAQQFSDYHSELNMSSLELGDSALYFCASSGSGLDSYNEQFFGPGTRLTVL.

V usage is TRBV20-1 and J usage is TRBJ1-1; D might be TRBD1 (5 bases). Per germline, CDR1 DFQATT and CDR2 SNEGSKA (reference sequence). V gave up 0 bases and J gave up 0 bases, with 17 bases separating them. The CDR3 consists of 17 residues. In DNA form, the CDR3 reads TGCAGTGCTAGAGATTTCAGGCGACAGAGACTGAACACTGAAGCTTTCTTT. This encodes CSARDFRRQRLNTEAFF.

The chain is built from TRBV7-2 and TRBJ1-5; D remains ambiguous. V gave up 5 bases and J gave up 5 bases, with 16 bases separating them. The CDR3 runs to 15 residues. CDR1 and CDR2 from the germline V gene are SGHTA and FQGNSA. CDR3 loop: CASSLDHRPDQPQHF. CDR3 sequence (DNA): TGTGCCAGCAGCCTAGATCATCGGCCGGATCAGCCCCAGCATTTT.

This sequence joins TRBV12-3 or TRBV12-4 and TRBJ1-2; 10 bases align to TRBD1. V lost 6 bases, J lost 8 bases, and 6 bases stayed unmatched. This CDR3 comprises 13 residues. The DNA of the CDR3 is TGTGCCAGCAGCGGGACAGGGGAGGAGGGCTACACCTTC. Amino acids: CASSGTGEEGYTF.

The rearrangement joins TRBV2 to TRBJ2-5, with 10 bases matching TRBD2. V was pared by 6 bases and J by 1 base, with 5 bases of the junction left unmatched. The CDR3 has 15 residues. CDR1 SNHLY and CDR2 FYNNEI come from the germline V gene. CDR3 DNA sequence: TGTGCCAGCAGCTCTAGCGGGGGAGGCCAAGAGACCCAGTACTTC. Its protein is CASSSSGGGQETQYF. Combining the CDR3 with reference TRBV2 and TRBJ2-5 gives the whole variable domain EPEVTQTPSHQVTQMGQEVILRCVPISNHLYFYWYRQILGQKVEFLVSFYNNEISEKSEIFDDQFSVERPDGSNFTLKIRSTKLEDSAMYFCASSSSGGGQETQYFGPGTRLLVL.

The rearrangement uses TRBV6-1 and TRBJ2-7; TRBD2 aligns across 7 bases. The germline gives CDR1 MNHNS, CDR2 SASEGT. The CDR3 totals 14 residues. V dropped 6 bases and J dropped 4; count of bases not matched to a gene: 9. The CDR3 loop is CASSDASGPYEQYF. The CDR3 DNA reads TGTGCCAGCAGCGACGCTAGCGGACCTTACGAGCAGTACTTC.

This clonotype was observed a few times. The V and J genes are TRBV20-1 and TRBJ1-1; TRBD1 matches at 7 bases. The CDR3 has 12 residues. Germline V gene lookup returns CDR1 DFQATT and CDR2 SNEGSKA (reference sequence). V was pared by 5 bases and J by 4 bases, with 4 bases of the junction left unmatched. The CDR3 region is CSAPRQGTEAFF. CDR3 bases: TGCAGTGCTCCGCGACAGGGCACTGAAGCTTTCTTT.

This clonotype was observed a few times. For the CDR3, the DNA is TGTGCCAGCAGCGCTATTGGAGGGGCCCAGTACTTC. This codes for CASSAIGGAQYF. V and J are TRBV9 and TRBJ2-5; D is possibly TRBD2 (6 bases). There are 12 residues in the CDR3. Looked up from germline, CDR1 is SGDLS and CDR2 is YYNGEE. V gave up 3 bases and J gave up 9 bases, with 12 bases separating them.

This CDR3 reads CASSLNRIYGYTF. CDR3 in DNA: TGTGCCAGCAGTTTAAATAGGATTTATGGCTACACCTTC. The chain is built from TRBV28 and TRBJ1-2; no clear D gene. V was pared by 2 bases and J by 5 bases, with 9 bases between. The CDR3 totals 13 residues. In germline, CDR1 is MDHEN, CDR2 SYDVKM.

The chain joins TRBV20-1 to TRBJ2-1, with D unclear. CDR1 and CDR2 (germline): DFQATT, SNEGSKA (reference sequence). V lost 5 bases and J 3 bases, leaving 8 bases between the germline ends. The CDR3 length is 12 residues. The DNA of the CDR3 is TGCAGTGCTCCTGAAGGCTACAATGAGCAGTTCTTC. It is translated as CSAPEGYNEQFF.

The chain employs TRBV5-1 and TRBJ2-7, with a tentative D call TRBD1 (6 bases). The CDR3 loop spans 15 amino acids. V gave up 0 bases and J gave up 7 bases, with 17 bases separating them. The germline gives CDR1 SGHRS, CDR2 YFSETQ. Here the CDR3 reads CASSLEAGVGSEQYV. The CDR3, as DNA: TGCGCCAGCAGCTTGGAGGCAGGGGTAGGATCGGAGCAGTACGTC.

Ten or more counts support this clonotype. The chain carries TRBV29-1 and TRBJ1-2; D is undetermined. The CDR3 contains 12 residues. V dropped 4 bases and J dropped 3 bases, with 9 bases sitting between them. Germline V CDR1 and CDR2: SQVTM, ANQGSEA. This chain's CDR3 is CSVAISYYGYTF. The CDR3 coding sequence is TGCAGCGTTGCTATAAGCTACTATGGCTACACCTTC. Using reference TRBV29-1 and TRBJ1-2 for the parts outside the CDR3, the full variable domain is SAVISQKPSRDICQRGTSLTIQCQVDSQVTMMFWYRQQPGQSLTLIATANQGSEATYESGFVIDKFPISRPNLTFSTLTVSNMSPEDSSIYLCSVAISYYGYTFGSGTRLTVV.

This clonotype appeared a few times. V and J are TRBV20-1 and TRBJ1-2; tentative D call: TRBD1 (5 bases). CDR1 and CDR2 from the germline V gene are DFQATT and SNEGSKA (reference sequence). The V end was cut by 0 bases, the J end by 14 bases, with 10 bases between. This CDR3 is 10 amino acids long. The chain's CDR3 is CSAREPRETF. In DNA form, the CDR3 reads TGCAGTGCTAGAGAGCCCAGGGAAACCTTC.

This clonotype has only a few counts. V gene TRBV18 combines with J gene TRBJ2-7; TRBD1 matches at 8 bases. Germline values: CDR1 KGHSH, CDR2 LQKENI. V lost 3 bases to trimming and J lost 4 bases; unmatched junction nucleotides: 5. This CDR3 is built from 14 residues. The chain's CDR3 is CASSPQDRAYEQYF. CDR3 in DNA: TGTGCCAGCTCACCCCAGGACAGGGCGTACGAGCAGTACTTC. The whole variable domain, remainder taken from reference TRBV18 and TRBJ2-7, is NAGVMQNPRHLVRRRGQEARLRCSPMKGHSHVYWYRQLPEEGLKFMVYLQKENIIDESGMPKERFSAEFPKEGPSILRIQQVVRGDSAAYFCASSPQDRAYEQYFGPGTRLTVT.

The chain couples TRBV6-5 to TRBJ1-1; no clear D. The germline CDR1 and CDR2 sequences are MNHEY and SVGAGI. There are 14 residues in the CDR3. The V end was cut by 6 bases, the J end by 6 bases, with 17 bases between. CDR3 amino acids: CASSRQTGLSEAFF. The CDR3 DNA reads TGTGCCAGCAGCCGCCAGACGGGTTTATCTGAAGCTTTCTTT.

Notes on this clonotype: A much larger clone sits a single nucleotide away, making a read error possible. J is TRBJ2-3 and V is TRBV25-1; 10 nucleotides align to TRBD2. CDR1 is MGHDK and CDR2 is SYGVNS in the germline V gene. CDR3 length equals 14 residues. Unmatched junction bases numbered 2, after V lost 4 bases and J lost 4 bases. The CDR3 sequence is CASSGAGGPDTQYF. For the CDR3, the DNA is TGTGCCAGCAGTGGAGCGGGGGGGCCAGATACGCAGTATTTT.

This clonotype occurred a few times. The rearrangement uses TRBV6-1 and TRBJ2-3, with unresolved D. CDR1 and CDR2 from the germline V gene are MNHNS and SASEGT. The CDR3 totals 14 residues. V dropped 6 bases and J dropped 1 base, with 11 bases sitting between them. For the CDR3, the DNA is TGTGCCAGCAGCCTTCGATTCCGCACAGATACGCAGTATTTT. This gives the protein CASSLRFRTDTQYF.